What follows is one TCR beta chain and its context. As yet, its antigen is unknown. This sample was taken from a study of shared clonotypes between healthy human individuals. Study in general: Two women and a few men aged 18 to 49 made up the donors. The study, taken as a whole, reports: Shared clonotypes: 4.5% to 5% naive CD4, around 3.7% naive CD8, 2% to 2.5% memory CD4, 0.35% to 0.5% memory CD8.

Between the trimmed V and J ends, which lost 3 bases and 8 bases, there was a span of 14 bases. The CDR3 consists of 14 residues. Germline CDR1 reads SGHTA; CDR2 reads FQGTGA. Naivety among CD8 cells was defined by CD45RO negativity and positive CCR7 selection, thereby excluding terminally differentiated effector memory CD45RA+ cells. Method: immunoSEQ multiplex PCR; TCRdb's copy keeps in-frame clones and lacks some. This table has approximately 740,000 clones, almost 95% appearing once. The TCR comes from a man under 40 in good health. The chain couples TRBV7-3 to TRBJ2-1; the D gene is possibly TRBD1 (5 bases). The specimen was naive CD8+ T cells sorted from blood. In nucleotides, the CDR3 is TGTGCCAGCAGCTTGTCATCAGGGTTCGATGAGCAGTTCTTC. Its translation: CASSLSSGFDEQFF.